What follows are 29 T cell receptor beta chains derived from one specimen sequenced in a study of T-cell memory formation after mild COVID-19. TCRdb redid the calling of the 5' RACE reads with MiXCR, one entry per CDR3 protein. The sample has about 360,000 distinct CDR3 sequences; about an eighth are singletons. Specimen: PBMCs or a T cell subset sorted from them (not recorded which). These receptors all stem from a man between 18 and 35 years old who had mild COVID-19 (a few samples of this study predate the infection). Cell type and time point are not known.

V gene TRBV10-3 combines with J gene TRBJ2-2; 10 bases line up with TRBD2. Germline V CDR1 and CDR2: ENHRY, SYGVKD. The length of the CDR3 is 18 residues. Trimming cost V 10 bases and J 0 bases; bases outside gene matches: 14. The CDR3 region has the DNA TGTGCCACCAGGGGGACTAGCGCGAGTAATACGAACACCGGGGAGCTGTTTTTT. It is translated as CATRGTSASNTNTGELFF.

The chain links TRBV29-1 to TRBJ2-2; 10 positions match TRBD1. Trimming at V came to 6 bases and at J to 6 bases, leaving 13 bases not matched to a gene. The CDR3 length is 16 residues. Germline V gene sequence: CDR1 SQVTM, CDR2 ANQGSEA. The CDR3 nucleotides are TGCAGCGTCACCGCTCCTGACAGGGGGCATGCCGGGGAGCTGTTTTTT. It is translated as CSVTAPDRGHAGELFF.

This clonotype has just a few counts. The chain couples TRBV10-2 to TRBJ1-6, with TRBD1 matching 8 bases. The J segment lost 7 bases and the V segment lost 3 bases, leaving 2 bases of the junction unmatched. The CDR3 covers 14 residues. The V gene's germline CDR1 is WSHSY and CDR2 SAAADI. The CDR3 DNA is TGCGCCAGCAGTGATAGGACAGGGAATTCACCCCTCCACTTT. This codes for CASSDRTGNSPLHF.

The CDR3 spells CASSWSPDTISYEQYF. CDR3 sequence (DNA): TGTGCCAGCAGTTGGTCCCCCGATACGATTTCGTACGAGCAGTACTTC. J is TRBJ2-7 and V is TRBV6-5; D uncertain. The germline CDR1 and CDR2 sequences are MNHEY and SVGAGI. The CDR3 has 16 amino acids. V lost 4 bases and J lost 4, with 20 bases in between.

The V call is TRBV29-1, the J call TRBJ2-3; D remains unclear. Trimming cost V 6 bases and J 2 bases, with 6 bases left between them. The CDR3 covers 11 residues. CDR1 and CDR2 (germline): SQVTM, ANQGSEA. The CDR3 DNA reads TGCAGCGTAGAGGACACAGATACGCAGTATTTT. It translates to CSVEDTDTQYF.

The rearrangement links TRBV29-1 to TRBJ2-5; no definite D call. Trimming took off 6 bases at V and 7 bases at J, with 9 bases between the two ends. CDR1 SQVTM and CDR2 ANQGSEA come from the germline V gene. This CDR3 contains 10 residues. CDR3 nucleotides: TGCAGCGTCTCTCCGGGGACCCAGTACTTC. Amino acids: CSVSPGTQYF.

The chain is built from TRBV7-9 and TRBJ2-6; the D is unclear. The V end lost 1 base, the J end lost 0 bases, and 10 bases lay between the germline ends. Germline V gives CDR1 SEHNR, CDR2 FQNEAQ (reference sequence). CDR3 length: 17 residues. The CDR3 DNA follows: TGTGCCAGCAGCTTAGGACGCCGATCCTCTGGGGCCAACGTCCTGACTTTC. Its protein product is CASSLGRRSSGANVLTF. Complete variable domain (other parts from reference TRBV7-9 and TRBJ2-6): DTGVSQNPRHKITKRGQNVTFRCDPISEHNRLYWYRQTLGQGPEFLTYFQNEAQLEKSRLLSDRFSAERPKGSFSTLEIQRTEQGDSAMYLCASSLGRRSSGANVLTFGAGSRLTVL.

At least ten counts were recorded for this clonotype. CDR3 DNA: TGCAGCGTTGAAGATCGAGGGAAGTCTTACGAGCAGTACTTC. Its protein product is CSVEDRGKSYEQYF. The gene calls are TRBV29-1 and TRBJ2-7, with a possible D match to TRBD2 (5 bases). Germline-derived CDR1 and CDR2 are SQVTM and ANQGSEA. CDR3 length: 14 residues. V lost 0 bases, J lost 4 bases, and 13 bases lay in between.

This chain joins TRBV4-1 and TRBJ2-7; 9 nucleotides line up with TRBD1. CDR3 length: 16 amino acids. V shed 1 base, J shed 4 bases, and the junction held 8 bases outside the gene matches. Germline CDR1 MGHRA, CDR2 YSYEKL. The CDR3 region has the DNA TGCGCCAGCAGCCAAGCGACCGGGACAGGGATGTACGAGCAGTACTTC. It encodes CASSQATGTGMYEQYF.

V is TRBV20-1 and J is TRBJ1-1, with 7 bases identical to TRBD1. The CDR3 sequence is 13 residues long. V shed 1 base and J 1 base; nucleotides not matched to a gene: 0. Germline-derived CDR1 and CDR2 are DFQATT and SNEGSKA (reference sequence). CDR3 sequence (DNA): TGCAGTGCTAGAGGGACAGGGAACACTGAAGCTTTCTTT. Translated, it gives CSARGTGNTEAFF.

Only a few counts were recorded for this clonotype. The chain carries TRBV5-4 and TRBJ1-4; D is ambiguous. V was pared by 3 bases and J by 5 bases, with 17 bases between. The CDR3 totals 16 residues. Looked up from germline, CDR1 is SGHNT and CDR2 is YYREEE (reference sequence). The CDR3 region is CASSSGGSGPNEKLFF. The CDR3 DNA reads TGTGCCAGCAGCTCGGGTGGAAGTGGGCCAAATGAAAAACTGTTTTTT. The whole variable domain, remainder taken from reference TRBV5-4 and TRBJ1-4, is ETGVTQSPTHLIKTRGQQVTLRCSSQSGHNTVSWYQQALGQGPQFIFQYYREEENGRGNFPPRFSGLQFPNYSSELNVNALELDDSALYLCASSSGGSGPNEKLFFGSGTQLSVL.

The sample holds many counts of this clonotype. The chain links TRBV9 to TRBJ1-2, with no clear D. Germline-derived CDR1 and CDR2 are SGDLS and YYNGEE. The CDR3 has 14 residues. The V gene lost 6 bases and the J gene lost 5 bases, with 17 bases spanning the gap. The CDR3 protein is CASTLSDKGYGYTF. CDR3 DNA sequence: TGTGCCAGCACCCTATCCGACAAAGGTTATGGCTACACCTTC.

The V and J genes are TRBV9 and TRBJ2-7, with D possibly being TRBD1 (5 bases). The V end lost 1 base, the J end lost 8 bases, and 16 bases lay between the germline ends. This CDR3 has 14 residues. The germline CDR1 and CDR2 sequences are SGDLS and YYNGEE. For the CDR3, the DNA is TGTGCCAGCAGCGTAATGGGGCAAAGTCTAAAGCAGTACTTC. Translation gives CASSVMGQSLKQYF.

The sample holds a few counts of this clonotype. V gene TRBV9 combines with J gene TRBJ2-2, with D perhaps matching TRBD1 (5 bases). Looked up from germline, CDR1 is SGDLS and CDR2 is YYNGEE. The CDR3 is 15 amino acids. V dropped 0 bases and J dropped 3 bases, with 9 bases sitting between them. CDR3 protein: CASSVGAGYTGELFF. CDR3 bases: TGTGCCAGCAGCGTAGGGGCAGGGTACACCGGGGAGCTGTTTTTT.

This clonotype was picked up a small number of times. The chain links TRBV6-6 to TRBJ1-5; D gene ambiguous. Germline CDR1 reads MNHNY; CDR2 reads SVGAGI (reference sequence). The CDR3 covers 14 residues. Trimming stripped 2 bases from V and 3 bases from J, with 8 bases between. The CDR3 DNA sequence: TGTGCCAGCAGTTACGTTCAGCCCAATCAGCCCCAGCATTTT. It is translated as CASSYVQPNQPQHF.

The gene calls are TRBV2 and TRBJ2-3; 8 positions match TRBD2. Germline V gene sequence: CDR1 SNHLY, CDR2 FYNNEI. This CDR3 is built from 16 residues. V gave up 6 bases and J gave up 0 bases; unmatched junction bases: 8. This CDR3 is CASSKRGLTSTDTQYF. The CDR3 DNA reads as TGTGCCAGCAGCAAGCGGGGGCTGACTAGCACAGATACGCAGTATTTT.

In its sample, this clonotype was seen a few times. This rearrangement joins TRBV4-3 to TRBJ1-2; D gene unclear. Trimming took 0 bases from V and 5 from J, leaving 13 bases between them. This CDR3 comprises 15 residues. CDR1 is LGHNA, CDR2 YSLEER, per germline. CDR3 nucleotides: TGCGCCAGCAGCCAAGATCACGGGGTAGGGTATGGCTACACCTTC. Amino acids: CASSQDHGVGYGYTF.

This clonotype was picked up many times. One end of the junction does not line up with germline, which may come from a read error. J is TRBJ2-3 and V is TRBV20-1, with 11 nucleotides matching TRBD2. CDR1 is DFQATT, CDR2 SNEGSKA, per germline (reference sequence). CDR3 length: 13 amino acids. DNA for the CDR3: TGCAGTGCCAACAAAGAGACTAGCGGGACCTCTCATTTT. Its protein product is CSANKETSGTSHF.

The CDR3 bases are TGTGCCAGCAGTGAACATTGGACAACCGATCAGCCCCAGCATTTT. Translated, it gives CASSEHWTTDQPQHF. V is TRBV6-1 and J is TRBJ1-5; possibly TRBD1 for D (5 bases). V shed 2 bases and J shed 5 bases, with 13 bases lying between them. The CDR3 contains 15 residues. Germline V CDR1 and CDR2: MNHNS, SASEGT.

This clonotype was seen repeatedly, ten times or more. J is TRBJ1-2 and V is TRBV6-5, with D unclear. The CDR3 extends over 12 amino acids. From germline, CDR1 is MNHEY and CDR2 SVGAGI. The V end lost 6 bases, the J end lost 6 bases, and 11 bases lay between the germline ends. CDR3 DNA sequence: TGTGCCAGCAGGAAAGACATCGATGGCTACACCTTC. It specifies CASRKDIDGYTF.

This clonotype was picked up many times. The V call is TRBV5-6, the J call TRBJ1-5; D is ambiguous. CDR3 size: 15 residues. Trimming took off 3 bases at V and 4 bases at J, with 14 bases between the two ends. The germline gives CDR1 SGHDT, CDR2 YYEEEE. CDR3 DNA sequence: TGTGCCAGCAGCTCGTGGAGTTTTTGGAATCAGCCCCAGCATTTT. It specifies CASSSWSFWNQPQHF.

This clonotype was seen a handful of times. The chain combines TRBV4-1 with TRBJ2-3, with a weak D call TRBD1 (5 bases). The CDR3 is 16 amino acids. Per germline, CDR1 MGHRA and CDR2 YSYEKL. V lost 4 bases, J lost 0 bases, and 14 bases lay in between. The CDR3 sequence is CASSLRAGPSTDTQYF. CDR3 sequence (DNA): TGCGCCAGCAGCCTCAGGGCAGGGCCTAGCACAGATACGCAGTATTTT.

This clonotype was picked up a small number of times. The rearrangement links TRBV5-6 to TRBJ2-2, with D unresolved. Trimming pared 5 bases from V and 6 bases from J, leaving 20 bases between. Germline lookup yields CDR1 SGHDT and CDR2 YYEEEE. This CDR3 contains 16 residues. CDR3 sequence reads: CASSYPRVSHPGELFF. In DNA, the CDR3 is TGTGCCAGCAGTTACCCCCGGGTTTCCCACCCCGGGGAGCTGTTTTTT.

This clonotype has a handful of counts. The CDR3 DNA is TGTGCCAGCTCACCACGCAGTACAAGCTCCTATAATTCACCCCTCCACTTT. Its protein is CASSPRSTSSYNSPLHF. The chain couples TRBV18 to TRBJ1-6; D is ambiguous. The CDR3 totals 17 residues. V was clipped by 1 base and J by 0 bases, with 10 bases between them. The V gene's germline CDR1 is KGHSH and CDR2 LQKENI.

This clonotype was seen more than once but under ten times. The chain combines TRBV25-1 with TRBJ2-3; 10 positions agree with TRBD1. In germline, CDR1 is MGHDK, CDR2 SYGVNS. The CDR3 runs to 16 residues. Unmatched junction bases numbered 7, after V lost 4 bases and J lost 3 bases. CDR3 DNA: TGTGCCAGCAGTGTCCCGGGACAGGGGTGGACAGATACGCAGTATTTT. Encoded protein: CASSVPGQGWTDTQYF.

Only a few counts were recorded for this clonotype. The rearrangement links TRBV6-5 to TRBJ2-7; 9 bases map to TRBD1. The trim removed 6 bases at V and 0 bases at J, leaving 6 bases unmatched. CDR1 and CDR2 from the germline V gene are MNHEY and SVGAGI. The CDR3 contains 15 residues. The CDR3 sequence: CASRLTQGASYEQYF. The DNA of the CDR3 is TGTGCCAGCAGGCTAACACAGGGGGCCTCCTACGAGCAGTACTTC.

The chain combines TRBV4-3 with TRBJ1-5; D is unresolved. Germline values: CDR1 LGHNA, CDR2 YSLEER. V lost 1 base, J lost 8 bases, and 9 bases lay in between. The CDR3 runs to 13 residues. This CDR3 is CASSQGRAEPQHF. The CDR3 DNA follows: TGCGCCAGCAGCCAAGGTAGGGCTGAGCCCCAGCATTTT.

The chain combines TRBV7-3 with TRBJ2-3; 8 bases map to TRBD2. Looked up from germline, CDR1 is SGHTA and CDR2 is FQGTGA. The V segment lost 5 bases and the J segment 5 bases; nucleotides outside the gene matches: 6. The CDR3 consists of 14 residues. The CDR3 loop reads CASSPGGGLDTQYF. In nucleotides, the CDR3 is TGTGCCAGCAGCCCCGGGGGGGGCTTAGATACGCAGTATTTT.

This clonotype was recorded a few times. The chain recombines TRBV5-1 with TRBJ2-3, with D uncertain. Germline CDR1 is SGHRS and CDR2 is YFSETQ. V lost 2 bases, J lost 2 bases, and 12 bases lay in between. There are 15 residues in the CDR3. The CDR3 coding sequence is TGCGCCAGCAGCTTATCTCACGCTCCCACAGATACGCAGTATTTT. Translated, it gives CASSLSHAPTDTQYF.